Each of the 25 T cell receptor beta chains below was sequenced from the same sample in a study of human T cells and chemical hapten exposure. TCRdb reprocessed the RACE reads via MiXCR and lists one record per CDR3 protein. Of 75,000 to 95,000 distinct CDR3 sequences in the sample, about 11% were seen once. This sample's time point: patch test 1, 2 weeks after DPC sensitization. Treatment given: therapeutic diphenylcyclopropenone sensitization with weekly scalp DPC. Sequences were derived from whole blood, sampled in connection with sensitization to the hapten diphenylcyclopropenone (DPC). Receptors were obtained from a woman aged 60-70 years with alopecia areata. Some clones in this sample may be carry-over from other donors' samples.

The sample holds a few counts of this clonotype. The V gene is TRBV29-1, the J gene TRBJ2-2; D not resolved. Trimming shortened V by 4 bases and J by 5 bases, and 5 bases separated the two germline ends. Germline V gene data show CDR1 as SQVTM and CDR2 as ANQGSEA. CDR3 length equals 11 residues. The CDR3 DNA sequence: TGCAGCGTTGCGGTAACCGGGGAGCTGTTTTTT. Residues: CSVAVTGELFF.

This clonotype was seen at least ten times. The chain has TRBV7-2 and TRBJ1-1, with 9 bases that match TRBD1. From germline, CDR1 is SGHTA and CDR2 FQGNSA. The ends lost 0 bases at V and 11 bases at J; junction bases unmatched: 7. This CDR3 has 14 amino acids. The CDR3 bases are TGTGCCAGCAGCTTAGCTGGGACAGGGCGGTATGCTTTCTTT. This codes for CASSLAGTGRYAFF.

There are a few counts of this clonotype. This sequence joins TRBV12-3 or TRBV12-4 and TRBJ1-3; 7 positions match TRBD1. Losses at the gene ends were 3 bases for V and 4 bases for J; bases not matched to a gene: 6. The CDR3 covers 15 residues. This chain's CDR3 is CASSFTGASGNTIYF. The CDR3 coding sequence is TGTGCCAGCAGTTTTACAGGGGCTTCCGGAAACACCATATATTTT.

As concerns this clonotype: A much larger clone differs from this one at a single base, so this may be a read error. The rearrangement uses TRBV20-1 and TRBJ2-1; TRBD2 matches 10 bases. CDR3 size: 14 residues. The junction had 6 bases not matched to a gene; V was cut back by 7 bases and J by 3 bases. Per germline, CDR1 DFQATT and CDR2 SNEGSKA (reference sequence). CDR3 DNA sequence: TGCAGTGGTGCGAGCGGGGGGGGCTACAATGAGCAGTTCTTC. Encoded protein: CSGASGGGYNEQFF.

This clonotype came up many times. The chain has TRBV7-6 and TRBJ1-1, with D possibly matching TRBD1 (6 bases). Germline V lookup: CDR1 SGHVS, CDR2 FNYEAQ. CDR3 length equals 16 residues. The germline V and J ends were trimmed by 5 bases and 4 bases, with 20 bases remaining between them. CDR3 region: CASSPTHNTGSTEAFF. The CDR3 DNA follows: TGTGCCAGCAGCCCGACCCACAACACAGGGTCCACTGAAGCTTTCTTT. Complete variable domain (other parts from reference TRBV7-6 and TRBJ1-1): GAGVSQSPRYKVTKRGQDVALRCDPISGHVSLYWYRQALGQGPEFLTYFNYEAQQDKSGLPNDRFSAERPEGSISTLTIQRTEQRDSAMYRCASSPTHNTGSTEAFFGQGTRLTVV.

This clonotype was detected a few times. The genes are TRBV11-2 and TRBJ2-5; D ambiguous. Germline lookup yields CDR1 SGHAT and CDR2 FQNNGV. The CDR3 spans 13 residues. V was cut by 3 bases and J by 5 bases, with 10 bases left in between. The CDR3 DNA follows: TGTGCCAGCAGCTTCTTAGAGTCGGAGACCCAGTACTTC. It yields the protein CASSFLESETQYF.

CDR3 in DNA: TGTGCCAGCGTTGGGGCGGGGACAGGGACGAACACTGAAGCTTTCTTT. This encodes CASVGAGTGTNTEAFF. The chain couples TRBV6-6 to TRBJ1-1, with TRBD1 identical over 9 bases. CDR3 length: 16 residues. From germline, CDR1 is MNHNY and CDR2 SVGAGI (reference sequence). The V and J ends lost 8 bases and 1 base, in that order; junction bases with no gene match: 11.

This clonotype was seen many times. The chain couples TRBV7-9 to TRBJ2-3; D might be TRBD1 or TRBD2, each matching 5 bases. The CDR3 extends over 12 amino acids. Germline V lookup: CDR1 SEHNR, CDR2 FQNEAQ (reference sequence). Trimming took off 11 bases at V and 2 bases at J, with 11 bases between the two ends. This CDR3 reads CAVPGHTDTQYF. CDR3 DNA sequence: TGTGCCGTCCCGGGGCACACAGATACGCAGTATTTT.

This clonotype was seen a handful of times. The V call is TRBV12-3 or TRBV12-4, the J call TRBJ1-2, with no clear D. This CDR3 region has 15 residues. Trimming shortened V by 2 bases and J by 2 bases, and 12 bases separated the two germline ends. CDR3 nucleotide sequence: TGTGCCAGCAGTTTAAGGCCAATCCCAAACTATGGCTACACCTTC. Translating it yields CASSLRPIPNYGYTF.

The table lists this clonotype with a few counts. The V call is TRBV27, the J call TRBJ2-1; D is possibly TRBD2 (5 bases). CDR1 is MNHEY and CDR2 is SMNVEV in the germline V gene (reference sequence). Trimming pared 0 bases from V and 4 bases from J, leaving 13 bases between. The CDR3 sequence is 16 residues long. The CDR3 reads CASSLSGRTGYNEQFF. DNA of the CDR3: TGTGCCAGCAGTTTATCTGGCAGGACGGGATACAATGAGCAGTTCTTC.

This chain uses TRBV6-5 with TRBJ2-5; 13 bases agree with TRBD2. In germline, CDR1 is MNHEY, CDR2 SVGAGI. Trimming at V came to 2 bases and at J to 5 bases, leaving 5 bases not matched to a gene. The CDR3 is 16 amino acids. CDR3 region: CASSYQGLAGVETQYF. CDR3 coding DNA: TGTGCCAGCAGTTACCAAGGACTAGCGGGGGTGGAGACCCAGTACTTC.

This clonotype was seen at least ten times. The chain employs TRBV20-1 and TRBJ1-1; D gene uncertain. The CDR3 spans 14 residues. From germline, CDR1 is DFQATT and CDR2 SNEGSKA (reference sequence). V shed 2 bases and J shed 5 bases, with 15 bases lying between them. Here the CDR3 DNA reads TGCAGTGCTAGATTTGCTCCGATGGGGACTGAAGCTTTCTTT. Amino acid sequence: CSARFAPMGTEAFF.

The chain recombines TRBV10-3 with TRBJ1-3; a possible D gene is TRBD1 (5 bases). This CDR3 has 18 amino acids. V gave up 2 bases and J gave up 2 bases, with 19 bases separating them. Germline V CDR1 and CDR2: ENHRY, SYGVKD. The CDR3 loop reads CAISELSGTPRAGNTIYF. The CDR3 DNA reads TGTGCCATCAGTGAGCTATCCGGGACCCCCCGGGCTGGAAACACCATATATTTT.

This clonotype was detected many times. The chain links TRBV29-1 to TRBJ2-3; tentatively, D is TRBD2 (6 bases). The V and J ends lost 4 bases and 5 bases respectively, with 16 bases between them. The CDR3 is made up of 14 amino acids. Germline CDR1 SQVTM, CDR2 ANQGSEA. CDR3 DNA: TGCAGCGTTGGGGAGGCCCACGGCGGAGATACGCAGTATTTT. It is translated as CSVGEAHGGDTQYF.

This clonotype showed up just a few times. The V gene is TRBV29-1, the J gene TRBJ1-5; TRBD1 matches at 8 bases. CDR1 is SQVTM and CDR2 is ANQGSEA in the germline V gene. With V trimmed by 5 bases and J by 6 bases, 3 bases remained unmatched. There are 12 residues in the CDR3. The CDR3 here is CSVQGAGQPQHF. The DNA of the CDR3 is TGCAGCGTTCAGGGGGCAGGTCAGCCCCAGCATTTT. The variable domain in full, completed from reference TRBV29-1 and TRBJ1-5, reads SAVISQKPSRDICQRGTSLTIQCQVDSQVTMMFWYRQQPGQSLTLIATANQGSEATYESGFVIDKFPISRPNLTFSTLTVSNMSPEDSSIYLCSVQGAGQPQHFGDGTRLSIL.

This clonotype has more than one count but fewer than ten. This chain joins TRBV11-2 and TRBJ2-7; 7 nucleotides agree with TRBD2. The CDR3 runs 17 residues. The J segment lost 0 bases and the V segment lost 3 bases, leaving 11 bases of the junction unmatched. CDR1 is SGHAT and CDR2 is FQNNGV in the germline V gene. The CDR3 DNA reads TGTGCCAGCAGCTTGGGGGGTAGCGGGTTCAGCTCCTACGAGCAGTACTTC. It yields the protein CASSLGGSGFSSYEQYF.

There are many counts of this clonotype. The chain employs TRBV4-2 and TRBJ2-7; TRBD1 agrees at 10 bases. The CDR3 extends over 15 amino acids. Germline V CDR1 and CDR2: LGHNA, YNFKEQ. After removal of 4 bases from V and 4 bases from J, the junction contained 7 bases not matched to a gene. CDR3 in amino acids: CASSPGTGDEYEQYF. The CDR3 region has the DNA TGTGCCAGCAGCCCTGGGACAGGGGACGAGTACGAGCAGTACTTC.

This clonotype was seen only a few times. This rearrangement joins TRBV19 to TRBJ2-3; 7 positions match TRBD2. CDR1 is LNHDA, CDR2 SQIVND, per germline (reference sequence). The junction had 9 bases not matched to a gene; V was cut back by 1 base and J by 2 bases. The CDR3 runs 17 residues. The CDR3 DNA is TGTGCCAGTAGTATAGCTCTCGGGACTACAATCACAGATACGCAGTATTTT. Its translation is CASSIALGTTITDTQYF.

The genes are TRBV6-4 and TRBJ2-1; a possible D gene is TRBD1 (6 bases). Trimming took 5 bases from V and 10 from J, leaving 12 bases between them. The CDR3 consists of 12 residues. Germline values: CDR1 MRHNA, CDR2 SNTAGT. The CDR3 is CASSPQGGEQFF. CDR3 in DNA: TGTGCCAGCAGTCCACAGGGCGGGGAGCAGTTCTTC.

This clonotype was picked up a small number of times. V usage is TRBV5-5 and J usage is TRBJ1-1, with 7 bases aligning to TRBD1. This CDR3 comprises 16 residues. CDR1 is SGHKS and CDR2 is YYEKEE in the germline V gene (reference sequence). V lost 0 bases and J lost 9; bases outside the gene matches: 14. CDR3 nucleotides: TGTGCCAGCAGCTTGGTTGGACAGGTGGCGTATATGCAAGCTTTCTTT. Amino acids: CASSLVGQVAYMQAFF.

This clonotype was seen repeatedly, ten times or more. This chain links TRBV7-2 with TRBJ2-7, with 12 bases matching TRBD2. The CDR3 has 14 residues. The V and J ends lost 6 bases and 5 bases, in that order; junction bases with no gene match: 5. CDR1 and CDR2 (germline): SGHTA, FQGNSA. The DNA for the CDR3 is TGTGCCAGCAGGCGGACTAGCGGGGCCCACGAGCAGTACTTC. Translation gives CASRRTSGAHEQYF.

The chain combines TRBV12-3 or TRBV12-4 with TRBJ1-1, with a weak D call TRBD1 (6 bases). V dropped 6 bases and J dropped 0 bases, with 14 bases sitting between them. This CDR3 is 15 amino acids long. The CDR3 bases are TGTGCCAGCAGCCCCATAAGGGGGATGAACACTGAAGCTTTCTTT. Protein sequence: CASSPIRGMNTEAFF.

The table lists this clonotype with a few counts. The V call is TRBV15, the J call TRBJ2-7; D is possibly TRBD1 (6 bases). The V and J ends lost 0 bases and 6 bases respectively, with 15 bases between them. Germline V gene data show CDR1 as LNHNV and CDR2 as YYDKDF (reference sequence). This CDR3 contains 15 residues. CDR3 amino acids: CATSRDYSMGAEQYF. CDR3 nucleotide sequence: TGTGCCACCAGCAGAGATTATAGTATGGGGGCCGAGCAGTACTTC. Combining the CDR3 with reference TRBV15 and TRBJ2-7 gives the whole variable domain DAMVIQNPRYQVTQFGKPVTLSCSQTLNHNVMYWYQQKSSQAPKLLFHYYDKDFNNEADTPDNFQSRRPNTSFCFLDIRSPGLGDTAMYLCATSRDYSMGAEQYFGPGTRLTVT.

This clonotype was found many times. J is TRBJ1-2 and V is TRBV20-1; possibly TRBD1 for D (5 bases). Germline CDR1 and CDR2: DFQATT and SNEGSKA (reference sequence). The V and J ends lost 4 bases and 4 bases respectively, with 10 bases between them. This CDR3 spans 12 amino acids. The CDR3 DNA reads TGCAGTGCTACGGGGCATTCCTATGGCTACACCTTC. This codes for CSATGHSYGYTF.

The V gene is TRBV7-9, the J gene TRBJ2-1, with D possibly called TRBD1 or TRBD2 (5 bases each). This CDR3 comprises 14 residues. Germline CDR1 reads SEHNR; CDR2 reads FQNEAQ (reference sequence). V lost 1 base and J lost 7, with 11 bases in between. CDR3 sequence: CASSLDSEGNEQFF. CDR3 DNA sequence: TGTGCCAGCAGCTTAGATTCCGAGGGGAATGAGCAGTTCTTC.